A single sample gave rise to the 8 T cell receptor beta chains below, sequenced in a study of radiotherapy plus CTLA-4 blockade in lung cancer. TCRdb's table, derived via immunoSEQ multiplex PCR, lists solely in-frame clones and lacks some. The sample records 110,000 or so clones, about four fifths being singletons. Sequenced here: peripheral blood, sampled from a patient treated with radiotherapy plus ipilimumab. The receptors here all came from a human donor with non-small cell lung cancer who had a partial response to radiotherapy plus ipilimumab.

The chain recombines TRBV5-1 with TRBJ1-2, with 7 bases matching TRBD1. The germline CDR1 and CDR2 sequences are SGHRS and YFSETQ. CDR3 length equals 15 residues. Trimming at V came to 0 bases and at J to 6 bases, leaving 8 bases not matched to a gene. CDR3 DNA sequence: TGCGCCAGCAGCTTGGAAGCAGGGGGAAGTAATGGCTACACCTTC. Its protein is CASSLEAGGSNGYTF.

This chain links TRBV5-1 with TRBJ2-1; 7 bases are a match to TRBD2. This CDR3 is 16 amino acids long. Germline trimming cut 3 bases from V and 0 bases from J; bases unmatched to any gene: 6. Germline V CDR1 and CDR2: SGHRS, YFSETQ. The CDR3 DNA is TGCGCCAGCAGCTGGGCCGGGAGGAGCTCCTACAATGAGCAGTTCTTC. Translation: CASSWAGRSSYNEQFF.

V is TRBV7-8 and J is TRBJ1-2; maybe TRBD1 (5 bases). Trimming pared 2 bases from V and 4 bases from J, leaving 11 bases between. Germline V lookup: CDR1 SGHVS, CDR2 FQNEAQ. There are 14 residues in the CDR3. The CDR3 is CASSLQGSSYGYTF. CDR3 coding DNA: TGTGCCAGCAGCTTACAGGGAAGTAGCTATGGCTACACCTTC.

The chain combines TRBV18 with TRBJ2-2, with TRBD1 matching over 9 bases. There are 15 residues in the CDR3. The germline CDR1 and CDR2 sequences are KGHSH and LQKENI. Trimming took 2 bases from V and 4 from J; bases not matched to a gene: 2. The DNA of the CDR3 is TGTGCCAGCTCACCAAGGGGACAGGGCACCGGGGAGCTGTTTTTT. Amino acids: CASSPRGQGTGELFF.

The DNA for the CDR3 is TGTGCCAGTAATGGGGACAGGAATTCACCCCTCCACTTT. Translation: CASNGDRNSPLHF. This rearrangement joins TRBV19 to TRBJ1-6; TRBD1 aligns across 8 bases. The CDR3 sequence is 13 residues long. CDR1 and CDR2 from the germline V gene are LNHDA and SQIVND (reference sequence). Trimming cost V 7 bases and J 7 bases; bases outside gene matches: 3.

This clone showed up just a few times. V is TRBV5-6 and J is TRBJ2-1; TRBD1 matches 7 bases. CDR3 length: 16 residues. Germline assignment: CDR1 SGHDT and CDR2 YYEEEE. V shed 4 bases and J 4 bases; nucleotides not matched to a gene: 11. The CDR3 is CASSIGDSTSYNEQFF. CDR3 nucleotide sequence: TGTGCCAGCAGCATCGGGGACAGCACCTCTTACAATGAGCAGTTCTTC.

This clone is a singleton in its sample. This chain links TRBV19 with TRBJ1-4; a weak D match, TRBD1 (5 bases). The ends were cut back, 7 bases at V and 2 bases at J, with 14 bases in the middle. The CDR3 is 15 amino acids. Germline V CDR1 and CDR2: LNHDA, SQIVND (reference sequence). The CDR3 nucleotides read TGTGCCAGTAACCCAGGGCTGTGGACTAATGAAAAACTGTTTTTT. Protein sequence: CASNPGLWTNEKLFF.

The genes are TRBV7-2 and TRBJ2-5; D may be TRBD2 (6 bases). The CDR3 contains 16 residues. Germline CDR1 and CDR2: SGHTA and FQGNSA. V was shortened by 5 bases and J by 6 bases, with 22 bases between the two germline ends. The CDR3 here is CASSPPGTASAKTQYF. The CDR3, as DNA: TGTGCCAGCAGCCCGCCAGGGACTGCCTCTGCGAAGACCCAGTACTTC.